One sample yielded the 8 T cell receptor beta chains listed below, sequenced in a study of T cell responses to AZD1222 COVID-19 vaccine. The table came from immunoSEQ multiplex PCR; TCRdb's copy has only in-frame clones and leaves some out. The table shows around 120,000 clones, with 75% to 95% occurring only once. The source was peripheral blood, collected on day 0 of AZD1222 vaccination. The receptors come from an adult in good health.

The chain links TRBV7-2 to TRBJ2-7; D perhaps matches TRBD2 (7 bases). Germline-derived CDR1 and CDR2 are SGHTA and FQGNSA. This CDR3 is built from 14 residues. V lost 4 bases to trimming and J lost 3 bases, with 13 bases between them. The CDR3 coding sequence is TGTGCCAGCAGCTACAGGGCTAGCGGCTACGAGCAGTACTTC. Protein product: CASSYRASGYEQYF.

The V call is TRBV6-5, the J call TRBJ1-1, with D unresolved. This CDR3 region has 16 residues. Germline CDR1 MNHEY, CDR2 SVGAGI. V shed 0 bases and J shed 0 bases, with 11 bases lying between them. CDR3 DNA sequence: TGTGCCAGCAGTTACTCGGGCGGACCGATGAACACTGAAGCTTTCTTT. Translated, it gives CASSYSGGPMNTEAFF.

This chain joins TRBV19 and TRBJ2-1; 14 bases map to TRBD2. CDR1 and CDR2 from the germline V gene are LNHDA and SQIVND (reference sequence). The CDR3 runs to 15 residues. V trimming: 6 bases; J trimming: 7 bases; junction bases outside the gene matches: 5. As DNA, the CDR3 is TGTGCCAGTAGGGGACTAGCGGGAGCACGGAATGAGCAGTTCTTC. This codes for CASRGLAGARNEQFF.

This chain links TRBV3-1 (or the pseudogene TRBV3-2) with TRBJ2-2; 8 positions match TRBD2. The CDR3 loop spans 15 amino acids. Per germline, CDR1 LGHDT and CDR2 YNNKEL (reference sequence). The junction had 7 bases not matched to a gene; V was cut back by 8 bases and J by 2 bases. The CDR3 region has the DNA TGTGCCAGCCGTTCAGCGGGAGAAAACACCGGGGAGCTGTTTTTT. Translation gives CASRSAGENTGELFF.

The J gene is TRBJ2-7, the V gene TRBV6-4; the D is unclear. CDR1 is MRHNA, CDR2 SNTAGT, per germline. V lost 0 bases and J 0 bases, leaving 0 bases between the germline ends. There are 12 residues in the CDR3. The CDR3 nucleotides read TGTGCCAGCAGTGACTCCTCCTACGAGCAGTACTTC. Encoded protein: CASSDSSYEQYF.

The rearrangement links TRBV19 to TRBJ1-1; 7 bases fit TRBD1. The length of the CDR3 is 14 residues. The V and J ends lost 7 bases and 4 bases, in that order; junction bases with no gene match: 9. Germline lookup yields CDR1 LNHDA and CDR2 SQIVND (reference sequence). The CDR3 protein is CASTLTGSSTEAFF. CDR3 bases: TGTGCCAGTACCCTGACAGGGTCGAGCACTGAAGCTTTCTTT. Full variable domain (remainder filled in from reference TRBV19 and TRBJ1-1): DGGITQSPKYLFRKEGQNVTLSCEQNLNHDAMYWYRQDPGQGLRLIYYSQIVNDFQKGDIAEGYSVSREKKESFPLTVTSAQKNPTAFYLCASTLTGSSTEAFFGQGTRLTVV.

This rearrangement joins TRBV9 to TRBJ1-2; the D gene is possibly TRBD1 (5 bases). Germline V gives CDR1 SGDLS, CDR2 YYNGEE. Trimming removed 0 bases from V and 4 bases from J, with 10 bases in between. The CDR3 is made up of 14 amino acids. CDR3 loop: CASSVAAQGYGYTF. The CDR3 nucleotides are TGTGCCAGCAGCGTAGCTGCGCAGGGCTATGGCTACACCTTC.

V is TRBV12-3 or TRBV12-4 and J is TRBJ1-5; maybe TRBD1 (6 bases). This CDR3 contains 13 residues. V was trimmed by 6 bases and J by 5 bases, leaving 11 bases between them. The CDR3 DNA sequence: TGTGCCAGCAGACCACAGGGAGATCAGCCCCAGCATTTT. Translating it yields CASRPQGDQPQHF.